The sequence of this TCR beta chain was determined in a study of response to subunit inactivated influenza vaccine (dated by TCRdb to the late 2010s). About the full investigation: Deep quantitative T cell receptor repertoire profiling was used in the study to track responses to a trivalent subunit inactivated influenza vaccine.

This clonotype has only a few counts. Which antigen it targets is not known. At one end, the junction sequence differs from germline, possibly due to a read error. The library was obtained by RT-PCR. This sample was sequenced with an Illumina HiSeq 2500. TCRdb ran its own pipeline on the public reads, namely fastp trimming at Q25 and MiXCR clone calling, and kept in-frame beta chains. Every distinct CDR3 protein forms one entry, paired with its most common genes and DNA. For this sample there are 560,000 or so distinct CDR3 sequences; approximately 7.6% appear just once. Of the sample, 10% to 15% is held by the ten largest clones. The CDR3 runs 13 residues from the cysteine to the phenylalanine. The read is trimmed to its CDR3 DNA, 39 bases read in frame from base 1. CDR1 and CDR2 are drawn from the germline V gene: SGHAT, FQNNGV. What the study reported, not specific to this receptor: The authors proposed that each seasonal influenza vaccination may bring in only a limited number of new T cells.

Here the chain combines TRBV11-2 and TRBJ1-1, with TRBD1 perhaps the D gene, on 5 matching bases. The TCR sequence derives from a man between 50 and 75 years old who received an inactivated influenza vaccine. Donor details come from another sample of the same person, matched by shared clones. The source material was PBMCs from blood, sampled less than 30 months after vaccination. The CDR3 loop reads CASTILGGVEVFF. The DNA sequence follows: TGTGCCAGCACCATCCTGGGGGGAGTTGAAGTTTTCTTT.